This T cell receptor (beta chain) originates from a study of blood T cells in healthy people across ages. Germline V gene sequence: CDR1 MNHEY, CDR2 SMNVEV (reference sequence). Trimming cost V 5 bases and J 0 bases, with 14 bases left between them. There are 16 residues in the CDR3. RNA extraction gave at least 5 micrograms of total RNA per sample. A second PCR of about 7 to 12 cycles used a sample-barcoded 5' primer and a J-beta primer mix. One entry per CDR3 protein, called by TCRdb with MiXCR from the 5' RACE reads. The table shows 450,000 to 650,000 distinct CDR3 sequences, with 24% occurring only once. These same data were also listed under a study on T cells of mothers and their children.

This chain uses TRBV27 with TRBJ2-1; perhaps D is TRBD1 or TRBD2 (6 bases each). This clonotype was obtained from a boy younger than 18 in good health. The sequencing input was blood. CDR3 bases: TGTGCCAGCAGTCGGGGGCAGGGAGTCTCCTACAATGAGCAGTTCTTC. Translated, it gives CASSRGQGVSYNEQFF.